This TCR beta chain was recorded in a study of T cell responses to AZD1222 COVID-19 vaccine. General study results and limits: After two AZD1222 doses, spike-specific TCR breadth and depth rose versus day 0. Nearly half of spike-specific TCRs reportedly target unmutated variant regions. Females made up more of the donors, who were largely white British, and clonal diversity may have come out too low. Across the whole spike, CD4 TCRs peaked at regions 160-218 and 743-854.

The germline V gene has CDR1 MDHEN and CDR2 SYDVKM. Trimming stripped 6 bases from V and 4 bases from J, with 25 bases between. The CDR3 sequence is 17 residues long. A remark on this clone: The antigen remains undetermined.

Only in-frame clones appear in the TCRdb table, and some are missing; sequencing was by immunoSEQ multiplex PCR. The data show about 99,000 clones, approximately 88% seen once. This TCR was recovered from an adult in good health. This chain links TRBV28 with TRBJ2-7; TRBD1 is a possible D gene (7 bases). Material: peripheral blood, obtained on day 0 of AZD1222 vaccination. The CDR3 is CASRPTGKRVHPYEQYF. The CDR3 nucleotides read TGTGCCAGCAGGCCGACAGGGAAGCGGGTACACCCGTACGAGCAGTACTTC.